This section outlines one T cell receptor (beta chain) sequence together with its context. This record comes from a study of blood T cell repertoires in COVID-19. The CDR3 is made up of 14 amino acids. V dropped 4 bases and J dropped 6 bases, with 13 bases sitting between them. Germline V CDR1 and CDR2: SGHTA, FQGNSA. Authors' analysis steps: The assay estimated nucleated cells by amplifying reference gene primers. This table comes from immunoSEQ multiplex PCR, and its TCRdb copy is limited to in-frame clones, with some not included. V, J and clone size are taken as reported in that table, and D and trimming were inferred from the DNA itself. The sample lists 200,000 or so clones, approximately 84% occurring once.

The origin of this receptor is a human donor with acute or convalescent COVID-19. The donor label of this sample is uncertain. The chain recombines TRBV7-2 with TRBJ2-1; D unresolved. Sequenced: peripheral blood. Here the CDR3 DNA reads TGTGCCAGCAGCTCTTCATCTGGGCGCAATGAGCAGTTCTTC. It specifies CASSSSSGRNEQFF. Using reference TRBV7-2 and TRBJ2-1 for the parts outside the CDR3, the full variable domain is GAGVSQSPSNKVTEKGKDVELRCDPISGHTALYWYRQSLGQGLEFLIYFQGNSAPDKSGLPSDRFSAERTGGSVSTLTIQRTQQEDSAVYLCASSSSSGRNEQFFGPGTRLTVL.